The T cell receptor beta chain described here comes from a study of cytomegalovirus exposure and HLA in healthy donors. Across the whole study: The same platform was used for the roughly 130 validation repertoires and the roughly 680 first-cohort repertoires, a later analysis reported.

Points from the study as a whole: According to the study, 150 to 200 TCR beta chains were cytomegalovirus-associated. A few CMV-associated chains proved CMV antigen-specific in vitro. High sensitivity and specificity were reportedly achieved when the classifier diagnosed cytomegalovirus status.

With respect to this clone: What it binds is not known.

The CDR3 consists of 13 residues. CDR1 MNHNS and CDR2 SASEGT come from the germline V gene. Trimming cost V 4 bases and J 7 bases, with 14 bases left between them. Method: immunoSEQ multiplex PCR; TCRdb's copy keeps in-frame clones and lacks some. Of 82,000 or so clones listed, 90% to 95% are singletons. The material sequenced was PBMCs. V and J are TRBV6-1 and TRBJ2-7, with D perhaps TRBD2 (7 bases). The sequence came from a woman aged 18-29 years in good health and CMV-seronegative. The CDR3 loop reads CASSVKGGVEQYF. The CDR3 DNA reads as TGTGCCAGCAGTGTCAAGGGGGGGGTAGAGCAGTACTTC.